The present entry profiles one T cell receptor (beta chain) with its context. This specimen belongs to a study of identical twins. The germline V and J ends were trimmed by 3 bases and 8 bases, with 13 bases remaining between them. The CDR3 totals 14 residues. It was template switching that added a universal primer site, and there were unique molecular identifiers on the cDNA. TCRdb analysed the 5' RACE reads with MiXCR anew, one entry per CDR3 protein. This repertoire shows about 690,000 distinct CDR3 sequences, 21% found once; its top ten account for 4% to 5.5%. The same sample was also studied in work on T cells expressing NK-cell markers.

Input material: PBMCs. This rearrangement joins TRBV12-3 or TRBV12-4 to TRBJ1-4; D gene ambiguous. This TCR derives from a woman between 18 and 29 years old in good health. In nucleotides, the CDR3 is TGTGCCAGCAGTTTTTTCGTTAAACTCGAAAAACTGTTTTTT. This encodes CASSFFVKLEKLFF.